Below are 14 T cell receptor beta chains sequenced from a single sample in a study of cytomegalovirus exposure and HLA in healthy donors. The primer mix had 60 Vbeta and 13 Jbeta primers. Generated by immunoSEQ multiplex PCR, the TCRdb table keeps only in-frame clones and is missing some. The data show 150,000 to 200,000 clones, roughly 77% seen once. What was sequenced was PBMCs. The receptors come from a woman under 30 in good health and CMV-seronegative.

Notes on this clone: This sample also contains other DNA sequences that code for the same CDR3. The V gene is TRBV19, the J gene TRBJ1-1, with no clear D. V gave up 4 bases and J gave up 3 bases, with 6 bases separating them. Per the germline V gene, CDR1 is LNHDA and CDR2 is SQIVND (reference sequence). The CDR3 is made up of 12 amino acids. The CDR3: CASSTGYTEAFF. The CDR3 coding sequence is TGTGCCAGTAGTACAGGCTACACTGAAGCTTTCTTT.

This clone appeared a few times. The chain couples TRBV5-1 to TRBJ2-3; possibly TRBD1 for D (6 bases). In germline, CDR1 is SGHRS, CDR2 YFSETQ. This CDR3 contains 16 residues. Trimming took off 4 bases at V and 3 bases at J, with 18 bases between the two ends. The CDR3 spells CASSSPIGGWTDTQYF. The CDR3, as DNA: TGCGCCAGCAGCAGCCCCATAGGGGGATGGACAGATACGCAGTATTTT.

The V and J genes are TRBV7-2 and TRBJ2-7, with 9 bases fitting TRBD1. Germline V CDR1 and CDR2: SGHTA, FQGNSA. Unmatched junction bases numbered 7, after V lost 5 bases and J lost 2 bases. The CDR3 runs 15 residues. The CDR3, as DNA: TGTGCCAGCAGCACCCGGACAGGGGCGACCTACGAGCAGTACTTC. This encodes CASSTRTGATYEQYF.

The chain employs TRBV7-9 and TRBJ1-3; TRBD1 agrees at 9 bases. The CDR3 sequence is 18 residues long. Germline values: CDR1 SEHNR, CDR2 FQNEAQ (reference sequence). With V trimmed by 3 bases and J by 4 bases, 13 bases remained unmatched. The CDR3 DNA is TGTGCCAGCAGCTTTACGCCCAAATTCGACAGGGGGGGAAACACCATATATTTT. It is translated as CASSFTPKFDRGGNTIYF.

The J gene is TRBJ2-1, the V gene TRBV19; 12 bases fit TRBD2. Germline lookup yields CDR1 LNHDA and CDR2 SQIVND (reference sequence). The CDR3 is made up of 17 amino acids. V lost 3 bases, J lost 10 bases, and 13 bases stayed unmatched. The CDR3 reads CASSILQAQLAGGEQFF. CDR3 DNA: TGTGCCAGTAGTATCCTTCAGGCGCAACTAGCGGGAGGAGAGCAGTTCTTC.

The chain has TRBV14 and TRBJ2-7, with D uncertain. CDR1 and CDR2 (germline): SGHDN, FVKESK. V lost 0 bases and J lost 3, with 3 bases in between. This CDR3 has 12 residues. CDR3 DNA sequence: TGTGCCAGCAGCCAAGATCTCTACGAGCAGTACTTC. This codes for CASSQDLYEQYF.

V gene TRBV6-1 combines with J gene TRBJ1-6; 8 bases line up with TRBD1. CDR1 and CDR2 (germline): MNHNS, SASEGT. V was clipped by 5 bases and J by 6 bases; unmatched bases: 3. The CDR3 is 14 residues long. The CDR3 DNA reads TGTGCCAGCAGTCGGGACAGGATTAATTCACCCCTCCACTTT. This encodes CASSRDRINSPLHF.

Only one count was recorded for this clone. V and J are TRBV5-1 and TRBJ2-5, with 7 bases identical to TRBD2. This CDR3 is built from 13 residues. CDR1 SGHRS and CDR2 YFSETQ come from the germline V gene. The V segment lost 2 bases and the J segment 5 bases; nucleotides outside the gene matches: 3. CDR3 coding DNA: TGCGCCAGCAGCTTCCAGGGAGGGGAGACCCAGTACTTC. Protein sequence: CASSFQGGETQYF.

The CDR3: CASSALGLAGGLYNEQFF. For the CDR3, the DNA is TGTGCCAGCAGTGCCCTCGGACTAGCGGGAGGGCTCTACAATGAGCAGTTCTTC. The chain links TRBV6-4 to TRBJ2-1; 15 nucleotides agree with TRBD2. The V gene's germline CDR1 is MRHNA and CDR2 SNTAGT. This CDR3 has 18 amino acids. V was clipped by 4 bases and J by 3 bases; unmatched bases: 7.

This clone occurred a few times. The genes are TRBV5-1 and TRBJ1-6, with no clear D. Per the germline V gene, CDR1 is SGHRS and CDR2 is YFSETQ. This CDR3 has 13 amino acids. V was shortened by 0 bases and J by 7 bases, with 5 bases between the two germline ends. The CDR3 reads CASSLGQNSPLHF. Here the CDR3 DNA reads TGCGCCAGCAGCTTGGGTCAGAATTCACCCCTCCACTTT.

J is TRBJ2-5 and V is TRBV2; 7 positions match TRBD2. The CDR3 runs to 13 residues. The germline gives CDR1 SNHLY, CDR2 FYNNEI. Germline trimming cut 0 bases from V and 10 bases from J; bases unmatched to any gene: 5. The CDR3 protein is CASSEARAGVQYF. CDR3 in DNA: TGTGCCAGCAGTGAAGCTCGGGCGGGGGTCCAGTACTTC.

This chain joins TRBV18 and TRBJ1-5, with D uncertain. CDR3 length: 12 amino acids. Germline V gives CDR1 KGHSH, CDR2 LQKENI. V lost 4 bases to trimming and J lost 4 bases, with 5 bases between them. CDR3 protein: CASSRENQPQHF. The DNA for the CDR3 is TGTGCCAGCTCACGCGAAAATCAGCCCCAGCATTTT.

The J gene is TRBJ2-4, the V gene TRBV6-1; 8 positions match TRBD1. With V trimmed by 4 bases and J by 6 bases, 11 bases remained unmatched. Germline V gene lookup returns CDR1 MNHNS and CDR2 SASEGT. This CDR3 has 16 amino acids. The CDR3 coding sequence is TGTGCCAGCAGTGGACAGGGGCGCTCGTACCCAAACATTCAGTACTTC. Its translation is CASSGQGRSYPNIQYF.

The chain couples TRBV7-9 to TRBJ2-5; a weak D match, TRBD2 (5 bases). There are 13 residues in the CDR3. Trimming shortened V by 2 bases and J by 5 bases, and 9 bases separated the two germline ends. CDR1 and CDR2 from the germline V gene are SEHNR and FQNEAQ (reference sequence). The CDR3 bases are TGTGCCAGCAGCTTAACGGGGATGGAGACCCAGTACTTC. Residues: CASSLTGMETQYF.